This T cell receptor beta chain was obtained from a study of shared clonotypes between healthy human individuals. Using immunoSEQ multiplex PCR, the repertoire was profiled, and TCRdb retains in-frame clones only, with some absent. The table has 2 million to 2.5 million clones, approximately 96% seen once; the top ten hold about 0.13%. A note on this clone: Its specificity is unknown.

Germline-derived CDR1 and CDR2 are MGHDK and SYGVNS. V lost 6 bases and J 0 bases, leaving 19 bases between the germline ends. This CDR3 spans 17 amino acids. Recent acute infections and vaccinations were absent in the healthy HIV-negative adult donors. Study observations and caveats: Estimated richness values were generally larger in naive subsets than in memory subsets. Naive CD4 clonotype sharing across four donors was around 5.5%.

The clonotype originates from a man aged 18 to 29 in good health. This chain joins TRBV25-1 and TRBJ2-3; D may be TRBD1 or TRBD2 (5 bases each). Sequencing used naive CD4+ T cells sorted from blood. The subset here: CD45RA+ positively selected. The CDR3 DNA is TGTGCCAGCAGCGCCCCGGTGGGGACGTATAGCACAGATACGCAGTATTTT. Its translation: CASSAPVGTYSTDTQYF.